The present T cell receptor beta chain was sequenced within a study of tumor-infiltrating lymphocytes in primary liver carcinoma. Background on the study: All lesions had stage T1-T3 N0M0 and roughly 4 to 11 cm widths. Regarding the study as a whole: For tumor-adjacent and tumor-blood pairs, overlap was less than that seen for tumor region pairs.

Total RNA and DNA came together from approximately 22-30 mg of bulk tissue without cell sorting. Every tumor contributed samples taken at five separate regions. Without exception, tumor samples held over 75% viable tumor cells. The CDR3 is 16 residues long. Germline assignment: CDR1 MGHRA and CDR2 YSYEKL. Researchers generated TCR beta cDNA from around 510 ng of total RNA, relying on a constant-region primer. Three-round nested multiplex PCR performed with slightly modified ARM-PCR produced the TCR beta libraries. Both of the initial two PCR rounds ran for about 9 cycles and employed TRBV1-TRBV30 forward primers alongside a C-beta reverse primer. MiXCR, applied by TCRdb to the multiplex PCR reads, yields one record per CDR3 protein. The table shows 100,000 to 150,000 distinct CDR3 sequences, with 64% occurring only once. This clonotype was seen only a few times. Its antigen remains unidentified. Just one base apart from a much larger clone, this may be a read error.

V gene TRBV4-1 combines with J gene TRBJ1-4; unclear D gene. This TCR derives from a woman in her sixties with primary liver carcinoma and hepatitis B virus infection. Source material: liver tumor tissue from sampling region 3. Subset of the sample: tumor region T3, left-lateral pole. CDR3 residues: CASSQVLSAGNEKLLF. The CDR3 DNA reads TGCGCCAGCAGCCAAGTTTTGTCGGCAGGTAATGAAAAACTGCTTTTT.